This TCR beta chain was found in a study of CD8 T cells in Susac syndrome. The study, taken as a whole, reports: A relatively small number of individuals underwent TCR sequencing and HLA analysis.

RNA totalling about 0.45 to 1 ug underwent reverse transcription with random hexamers. By means of immunoSEQ multiplex PCR, TCR beta CDR3 spanning 54 Vbeta and 13 Jbeta underwent amplification. TCRdb reanalysed the immunoSEQ multiplex PCR reads using MiXCR and keeps one entry per CDR3 protein. The table lists more than 200,000 distinct CDR3 sequences, just over 90% of them singletons. This clonotype showed up just once. The target antigen is unknown. The receptor was isolated from a human donor with multiple sclerosis. The sequenced sample was CD4+ T cells from PBMCs.

The CDR3 DNA sequence: TGTGCCAGCACCCAGAATCCCGGACTAGCGGGGGTGCAAGAGACCCAGTACTTC. Its translation: CASTQNPGLAGVQETQYF. The gene calls are TRBV3-1 and TRBJ2-5, with 13 positions matching TRBD2. The V gene end was trimmed by 7 bases and the J gene end by 2 bases; junction bases not matched to a gene: 13. From germline, CDR1 is LGHDT and CDR2 YNNKEL (reference sequence). The CDR3 totals 18 residues.